This T cell receptor (beta chain) was profiled in a study of T cells in Graves' hyperthyroidism and ophthalmopathy. From RNA transcripts, TCR beta CDR3 regions were amplified. Primed by the HTBI set, a first-round RT-PCR was run on the TCR CDR3. From the multiplex PCR reads, TCRdb called clonotypes with MiXCR, one entry per CDR3 protein. Seen here are 550,000 to 600,000 distinct CDR3 sequences, 46% observed once, and the top ten hold 15% to 20%. Diagnoses rested on clinical symptoms, serum thyroxine and TRAb, thyroid ultrasound and orbital computed tomography. CDR3 size: 14 residues. In germline, CDR1 is MGHRA, CDR2 YSYEKL. V shed 8 bases and J shed 0 bases, with 13 bases lying between them. This clonotype was recorded at least ten times. The antigen is not known. Study-wide points: Most thyroid clonotypes with frequency above 0.001 were detected in blood. Ophthalmopathy could be told apart from stable hyperthyroidism with a 13 V-J model. The model made its ophthalmopathy prediction, and onset followed a median approximately 6 months later.

The sample taken for sequencing was peripheral blood or thyroid tissue (not recorded which). The chain uses TRBV4-1 and TRBJ1-1; perhaps TRBD1 as D (5 bases). This clonotype was obtained from an adult woman with Graves' disease, either hyperthyroidism or ophthalmopathy (not recorded which). The CDR3 nucleotides read TGCGCCAGCGTCATGACAGTTATGAACACTGAAGCTTTCTTT. Encoded protein: CASVMTVMNTEAFF.